This T cell receptor beta chain comes out of a study of Ad26.COV2.S vaccination and SARS-CoV-2 variants. On the study more broadly: Trial arm assignment for the donor was COV1001 Ad26.COV2.S. By the intramuscular route, Ad26.COV2.S was given once, or twice 56 days apart.

General observations from the study: Post-vaccination spike-specific CD8+ and CD4+ T cell responses reportedly had substantial breadth.

This clone was seen more than once but under ten times. As yet, its antigen is unknown. The sample's treatment: about 20 received Ad26.COV2.S at low or high dose, single or two shots; about 5 received placebo; per-sample allocation not given. Day 63 following the first vaccine or placebo injection was when the samples were taken. Ad26 vector vaccine expressed Wuhan-strain SARS-CoV-2 spike. CDR3 length: 16 residues. The V gene's germline CDR1 is SEHNR and CDR2 FQNEAQ (reference sequence). Between the trimmed V and J ends, which lost 5 bases and 0 bases, there was a span of 14 bases. Assay: immunoSEQ multiplex PCR; the TCRdb copy retains only in-frame clones and omits some. The data show around 450,000 clones, roughly 88% seen once.

The clonotype originates from a person aged 18-60 years who received the Ad26.COV2.S COVID-19 vaccine or a placebo. The chain combines TRBV7-9 with TRBJ2-1, with D maybe TRBD1 (7 bases). The material sequenced was peripheral blood, taken in a trial of Ad26.COV2.S vaccine versus placebo. The CDR3 sequence: CASSPSGGSSYNEQFF. The CDR3 DNA sequence: TGTGCCAGCAGCCCCTCAGGGGGGAGCTCCTACAATGAGCAGTTCTTC.